Each of the 27 T cell receptor beta chains below was sequenced from the same sample in a study of T cells after yellow fever vaccination. TCRdb fed the 5' RACE reads into MiXCR, producing one record per CDR3 protein. The sample holds a few hundred thousand distinct CDR3 sequences; around 6.8% are singletons and the top ten take roughly a sixth. Sequenced material: PBMCs, taken approximately 40 days after the first yellow fever vaccination. The receptors were gathered from a man aged 18 to 35 who received the YFV17D yellow fever vaccine.

This chain uses TRBV12-3 or TRBV12-4 with TRBJ2-7; 8 nucleotides line up with TRBD1. V dropped 5 bases and J dropped 3; count of bases not matched to a gene: 6. This CDR3 has 14 amino acids. CDR3 nucleotide sequence: TGTGCCAGCAGTCCGGGACAGGTAGGCTACGAGCAGTACTTC. It encodes CASSPGQVGYEQYF.

The chain is built from TRBV5-1 and TRBJ2-1, with TRBD2 identical over 8 bases. Germline loops: CDR1 SGHRS, CDR2 YFSETQ. After removal of 2 bases from V and 8 bases from J, the junction contained 6 bases not matched to a gene. The length of the CDR3 is 14 residues. CDR3 sequence (DNA): TGCGCCAGCAGCTTTAAGCGGGGGTCTTATGAGCAGTTCTTC. It is translated as CASSFKRGSYEQFF.

The V and J genes are TRBV12-3 or TRBV12-4 and TRBJ2-1; D uncertain. The CDR3 is made up of 13 amino acids. Trimming took off 8 bases at V and 10 bases at J, with 18 bases between the two ends. This chain's CDR3 is CASASSEVGEQFF. In DNA, the CDR3 is TGTGCCAGCGCTTCATCAGAAGTCGGGGAGCAGTTCTTC.

This clonotype was detected many times. This chain connects TRBV20-1 to TRBJ2-1; TRBD1 agrees at 7 bases. The length of the CDR3 is 12 residues. Germline V CDR1 and CDR2: DFQATT, SNEGSKA (reference sequence). V trimming: 0 bases; J trimming: 10 bases; junction bases outside the gene matches: 3. The CDR3 nucleotides read TGCAGTGCTAGAGAGGGACAGCTAGAGCAGTTCTTC. As protein: CSAREGQLEQFF.

The V and J genes are TRBV4-1 and TRBJ2-5; weak D call: TRBD2 (7 bases). The germline CDR1 and CDR2 sequences are MGHRA and YSYEKL. Trimming removed 4 bases at V and 6 bases at J, with 15 bases between. The CDR3 length is 14 residues. The CDR3 loop is CASSPTGGLQTQYF. The CDR3 DNA sequence: TGCGCCAGCAGCCCCACGGGGGGCTTACAGACCCAGTACTTC.

The J gene is TRBJ2-2, the V gene TRBV7-3; D gene uncertain. CDR1 and CDR2 from the germline V gene are SGHTA and FQGTGA. The CDR3 is 11 residues long. The V gene lost 6 bases and the J gene lost 6 bases, with 5 bases spanning the gap. The CDR3 sequence: CASRSAGELFF. DNA for the CDR3: TGTGCCAGCAGAAGTGCCGGGGAGCTGTTTTTT.

This sequence joins TRBV7-2 and TRBJ1-6; the D gene is possibly TRBD1 (5 bases). From germline, CDR1 is SGHTA and CDR2 FQGNSA. This CDR3 is 15 amino acids long. Trimming removed 2 bases at V and 9 bases at J, with 14 bases between. CDR3 amino acids: CASSLFLQGGSPLHF. The CDR3 nucleotides are TGTGCCAGCAGCTTATTTCTCCAGGGAGGTTCACCCCTCCACTTT.

This clonotype occurred many times. This chain uses TRBV6-5 with TRBJ2-1; D unresolved. Germline V gene data show CDR1 as MNHEY and CDR2 as SVGAGI. The CDR3 is made up of 14 amino acids. V lost 2 bases to trimming and J lost 6 bases, with 11 bases between them. CDR3 sequence: CASSYNPRGNEQFF. DNA of the CDR3: TGTGCCAGCAGTTACAATCCTAGAGGCAATGAGCAGTTCTTC.

The chain combines TRBV27 with TRBJ2-3; no firm D call. Germline CDR1 is MNHEY and CDR2 is SMNVEV (reference sequence). This CDR3 comprises 14 residues. Trimming cost V 2 bases and J 1 base, with 7 bases left between them. CDR3 loop: CASSLIRGTDTQYF. Written as DNA, the CDR3 is TGTGCCAGCAGTTTAATACGTGGCACAGATACGCAGTATTTT.

The chain has TRBV19 and TRBJ2-4, with D perhaps matching TRBD1 (7 bases). Per the germline V gene, CDR1 is LNHDA and CDR2 is SQIVND (reference sequence). The CDR3 extends over 16 amino acids. Trimming took 4 bases from V and 0 from J, leaving 13 bases between them. CDR3 protein: CASSNVRGAAKNIQYF. The CDR3 DNA sequence: TGTGCCAGTAGTAACGTCAGGGGGGCAGCCAAAAACATTCAGTACTTC.

This clonotype was picked up many times. The chain couples TRBV5-1 to TRBJ2-1; either TRBD1 or TRBD2 may supply D (6 bases each). V dropped 4 bases and J dropped 10 bases, with 15 bases sitting between them. This CDR3 has 13 residues. Germline V CDR1 and CDR2: SGHRS, YFSETQ. The CDR3 reads CASSRGTIREQFF. Written as DNA, the CDR3 is TGCGCCAGCAGCCGGGGGACAATACGGGAGCAGTTCTTC.

This clonotype was counted at least ten times. The chain employs TRBV12-3 or TRBV12-4 and TRBJ1-2; D possibly corresponds to TRBD1 (5 bases). With 8 bases removed from V and 8 bases from J, the gap between germline ends came to 21 bases. This CDR3 region has 14 residues. The CDR3 loop reads CASGPITGASGYTF. In nucleotides, the CDR3 is TGTGCCAGCGGGCCAATAACCGGGGCTTCCGGCTACACCTTC.

This clonotype was picked up a small number of times. The chain has TRBV7-9 and TRBJ1-1; D gene uncertain. There are 12 residues in the CDR3. Trimming took off 4 bases at V and 8 bases at J, with 11 bases between the two ends. In germline, CDR1 is SEHNR, CDR2 FQNEAQ (reference sequence). The CDR3 is CASSSLTAEAFF. The DNA of the CDR3 is TGTGCCAGCAGCTCCCTTACAGCGGAAGCTTTCTTT.

CDR3 in DNA: TGTGCCAGCAGTTCTCACCCCACCTACGAGCAGTACTTC. Translation gives CASSSHPTYEQYF. V gene TRBV27 combines with J gene TRBJ2-7, with D hard to call. CDR1 and CDR2 from the germline V gene are MNHEY and SMNVEV (reference sequence). Deletions cut 4 bases from V and 2 bases from J, with 9 bases between. The CDR3 contains 13 residues.

This chain connects TRBV20-1 to TRBJ2-1; TRBD2 matches 14 bases. Germline lookup yields CDR1 DFQATT and CDR2 SNEGSKA (reference sequence). The V segment lost 2 bases and the J segment 5 bases; nucleotides outside the gene matches: 2. The CDR3 extends over 15 amino acids. As DNA, the CDR3 is TGCAGTGCTAGAAGGACTAGCGGGGGGCACAATGAGCAGTTCTTC. Amino acids: CSARRTSGGHNEQFF.

This clonotype was detected only a few times. This chain connects TRBV20-1 to TRBJ2-1; the D call may be TRBD1 or TRBD2 (6 bases each). V gave up 3 bases and J gave up 5 bases, with 17 bases separating them. Germline assignment: CDR1 DFQATT and CDR2 SNEGSKA (reference sequence). There are 15 residues in the CDR3. Written as DNA, the CDR3 is TGCAGTGCTAGCGGGGGCCTAAAGTTGAACAATGAGCAGTTCTTC. This codes for CSASGGLKLNNEQFF.

In its sample, this clonotype was seen a few times. The genes are TRBV7-2 and TRBJ1-5; a possible D gene is TRBD1 (5 bases). The V and J ends lost 1 base and 1 base respectively, with 11 bases between them. Germline assignment: CDR1 SGHTA and CDR2 FQGNSA. This CDR3 has 16 residues. The CDR3 region has the DNA TGTGCCAGCAGCTTAGTGAGTGGGGGGAGCAATCAGCCCCAGCATTTT. This translates into CASSLVSGGSNQPQHF.

The sample holds a few counts of this clonotype. The genes are TRBV20-1 and TRBJ1-6, with D hard to call. The V and J ends lost 0 bases and 10 bases respectively, with 10 bases between them. Germline-derived CDR1 and CDR2 are DFQATT and SNEGSKA (reference sequence). This CDR3 region has 13 residues. The CDR3 sequence: CSAREDPYSPLHF. The CDR3 DNA reads as TGCAGTGCTAGAGAGGACCCCTACTCACCCCTCCACTTT.

In its sample, this clonotype was seen many times. The chain carries TRBV27 and TRBJ1-5; 11 bases match TRBD1. V shed 6 bases and J 4 bases; nucleotides not matched to a gene: 2. CDR3 length: 14 amino acids. Looked up from germline, CDR1 is MNHEY and CDR2 is SMNVEV (reference sequence). In nucleotides, the CDR3 is TGTGCCAGCAGGGACAGGGGGCGAAATCAGCCCCAGCATTTT. Translated: CASRDRGRNQPQHF.

This clonotype has just a few counts. This chain links TRBV5-1 with TRBJ2-7, with TRBD1 matching 8 bases. The CDR3 runs to 15 residues. Germline V CDR1 and CDR2: SGHRS, YFSETQ. V dropped 0 bases and J dropped 5; count of bases not matched to a gene: 7. The CDR3 loop is CASSLGTGRVNEQYF. The CDR3, as DNA: TGCGCCAGCAGCTTGGGGACAGGGCGCGTCAACGAGCAGTACTTC.

The rearrangement joins TRBV5-1 to TRBJ2-3, with TRBD2 matching 8 bases. The CDR3 loop spans 15 amino acids. From germline, CDR1 is SGHRS and CDR2 YFSETQ. V dropped 3 bases and J dropped 2; count of bases not matched to a gene: 5. CDR3 sequence (DNA): TGCGCCAGCAGCTACGGCGGGGGGTCCACAGATACGCAGTATTTT. Its translation is CASSYGGGSTDTQYF.

In this sample, this clonotype turned up a few times. The chain employs TRBV5-1 and TRBJ2-2, with TRBD1 matching 7 bases. This CDR3 contains 15 residues. J gave up 5 bases and V 1 base, and 5 bases lay outside the gene matches. CDR1 is SGHRS and CDR2 is YFSETQ in the germline V gene. CDR3 amino acids: CASSLSGQRTGELFF. The CDR3 DNA reads as TGCGCCAGCAGCTTGTCGGGACAGAGAACCGGGGAGCTGTTTTTT.

V gene TRBV10-3 combines with J gene TRBJ1-2; the match to TRBD1 covers 7 bases. There are 15 residues in the CDR3. Trimming cost V 4 bases and J 8 bases; bases outside gene matches: 13. From germline, CDR1 is ENHRY and CDR2 SYGVKD. In DNA, the CDR3 is TGTGCCATCAGTGGATTCGACCGGGACAGTGACGGCTACACCTTC. Its translation is CAISGFDRDSDGYTF.

This clonotype was seen more than once but under ten times. The CDR3 region is CASSPGTSGESLKETQYF. For the CDR3, the DNA is TGTGCCAGCAGCCCCGGGACTAGCGGGGAGAGTTTGAAAGAGACCCAGTACTTC. The chain is built from TRBV11-1 and TRBJ2-5; 13 nucleotides align to TRBD2. Germline V gene sequence: CDR1 SGHAT, CDR2 FQDESV (reference sequence). This CDR3 contains 18 residues. Trimming took 5 bases from V and 3 from J; bases not matched to a gene: 12.

The chain links TRBV6-5 to TRBJ2-3; 12 nucleotides agree with TRBD2. The CDR3 covers 14 residues. V gave up 4 bases and J gave up 6 bases; unmatched junction bases: 2. Germline V gene data show CDR1 as MNHEY and CDR2 as SVGAGI. The CDR3 reads CASSWTSGVDTQYF. The DNA of the CDR3 is TGTGCCAGCAGTTGGACTAGCGGGGTTGATACGCAGTATTTT.

The gene calls are TRBV12-3 or TRBV12-4 and TRBJ2-7; 13 bases agree with TRBD2. V dropped 5 bases and J dropped 8; count of bases not matched to a gene: 3. This CDR3 is built from 13 residues. Written as DNA, the CDR3 is TGTGCCAGCAGTGGGGGACTAGCGGGAAAGCAGTACTTC. It yields the protein CASSGGLAGKQYF.

The rearrangement joins TRBV12-3 or TRBV12-4 to TRBJ1-2, with a tentative D call TRBD1 (5 bases). The CDR3 runs 15 residues. V dropped 4 bases and J dropped 8 bases, with 20 bases sitting between them. This CDR3 is CASSSGLRGGWGYTF. The CDR3, as DNA: TGTGCCAGCAGTTCAGGACTTAGGGGAGGTTGGGGCTACACCTTC.